These T cell receptor beta chains were read from a single sample in a study of blood T cell repertoires in COVID-19. Data came from immunoSEQ multiplex PCR; TCRdb stores just in-frame clones and leaves some out. Of fewer than 200,000 clones listed, roughly 72% were seen once; the top ten hold about 3.8%. Sequenced input: peripheral blood. These receptor sequences come from a woman older than 75 with acute or convalescent COVID-19. Each CDR3 is given with its conserved first and last residue. A D gene is named only where the DNA matches it firmly. Clone size is not always given. Where it is, it says once, few, many or a class for expanded clones.

d_gene	v_gene	abundance	j_gene	CDR3aa	CDR3nt
NA	TRBV28	few	TRBJ1-3	CASIGQASGNTIYF	TGTGCCAGCATAGGACAAGCCTCTGGAAACACCATATATTTT
TRBD2	TRBV10-2	NA	TRBJ2-7	CASSDSGLAGGYEQYF	TGCGCCAGCAGTGACTCCGGACTAGCGGGAGGCTACGAGCAGTACTTC
NA	TRBV27	NA	TRBJ2-7	CASSKKQGLHSYEQYF	TGTGCCAGCAGCAAAAAACAGGGCCTACATTCCTACGAGCAGTACTTC
NA	TRBV14	NA	TRBJ1-1	CASSQQEETEAFF	TGTGCCAGCAGCCAACAGGAAGAAACTGAAGCTTTCTTT
NA	TRBV7-9	NA	TRBJ1-2	CASSPVGAGTSGYTF	TGTGCCAGCAGCCCGGTCGGGGCTGGGACATCTGGCTACACCTTC
NA	TRBV6-6	NA	TRBJ1-1	CASSAGTTNEAFF	TGTGCCAGCAGCGCCGGGACAACCAATGAAGCTTTCTTT
NA	TRBV19	NA	TRBJ1-3	CASSIQGTRVPGNTIYF	TGTGCCAGTAGTATCCAAGGGACTCGTGTCCCTGGAAACACCATATATTTT
NA	TRBV5-1	NA	TRBJ1-1	CASIREVGSTEAFF	TGCGCCAGCATCAGAGAGGTTGGAAGCACTGAAGCTTTCTTT
NA	TRBV23-1	NA	TRBJ1-1	CASSQSEGAAFF	TGCGCCAGCAGTCAATCGGAAGGGGCAGCTTTCTTT
TRBD2	TRBV9	NA	TRBJ2-1	CASSVGVRGAPYNEQFF	TGTGCCAGCAGCGTAGGGGTGCGGGGGGCACCCTACAATGAGCAGTTCTTC
NA	TRBV4-1	NA	TRBJ1-2	CASSQDTTASRYGYTF	TGCGCCAGCAGCCAAGACACCACTGCGTCCCGTTATGGCTACACCTTC
TRBD1	TRBV9	NA	TRBJ1-5	CASSSGQANQPQHF	TGTGCCAGCAGCTCCGGACAGGCCAATCAGCCCCAGCATTTT
TRBD1	TRBV2	NA	TRBJ1-6	CASSGDRIGSPLHF	TGTGCCAGCAGTGGGGACAGGATCGGGTCACCCCTCCACTTT
TRBD1	TRBV7-9	NA	TRBJ2-7	CASSGTGYEQYF	TGTGCCAGCAGCGGGACAGGGTACGAGCAGTACTTC
TRBD1	TRBV5-3	NA	TRBJ2-7	CARSFSNTDRGYEQYF	TGTGCCAGAAGCTTCTCAAATACTGACAGGGGCTACGAGCAGTACTTC
TRBD2	TRBV7-3	NA	TRBJ2-1	CASSLASGGAGEQFF	TGTGCCAGCAGCTTAGCTAGCGGGGGGGCTGGCGAGCAGTTCTTC
TRBD1	TRBV15	NA	TRBJ2-2	CATSRQGAGELFF	TGTGCCACCAGCAGACAGGGGGCCGGGGAGCTGTTTTTT
TRBD1	TRBV11-3	NA	TRBJ1-3	CASSHHRGLGNTIYF	TGTGCCAGCAGCCACCACAGGGGGCTTGGAAACACCATATATTTT
NA	TRBV25-1	few	TRBJ2-7	CASSVTGYEQYF	TGTGCCAGCAGTGTGACAGGCTACGAGCAGTACTTC
NA	TRBV19	NA	TRBJ2-7	CASSRIQGEQYF	TGTGCCAGTAGTAGAATACAGGGCGAGCAGTACTTC
TRBD2	TRBV5-1	NA	TRBJ2-1	CASSLEPSGVQHEQFF	TGCGCCAGCAGCTTGGAACCTAGCGGGGTACAGCATGAGCAGTTCTTC
TRBD2	TRBV11-2	NA	TRBJ2-7	CASSFSVSGRVARYEQYF	TGTGCCAGCAGCTTCTCGGTTAGCGGGAGGGTAGCCCGCTACGAGCAGTACTTC
NA	TRBV20-1	NA	TRBJ1-5	CSAGLGQPQHF	TGCAGTGCGGGGCTGGGGCAGCCCCAGCATTTT
TRBD1	TRBV10-3	NA	TRBJ1-1	CAIWDREGTEAFF	TGTGCCATCTGGGACAGGGAGGGCACTGAAGCTTTCTTT
TRBD2	TRBV5-1	NA	TRBJ2-1	CASSFEASGGSGQFF	TGCGCCAGCAGCTTCGAGGCTAGCGGGGGGTCCGGGCAGTTCTTC
NA	TRBV11-3	NA	TRBJ2-2	CASSLEQDGGELFF	TGTGCCAGCAGCTTAGAACAGGACGGCGGGGAGCTGTTTTTT
NA	TRBV27	NA	TRBJ2-1	CASSLFGLDNEQFF	TGTGCCAGCAGTTTATTCGGCCTAGACAATGAGCAGTTCTTC
TRBD1	TRBV9	NA	TRBJ1-2	CASSVEDRGGYGYTF	TGTGCCAGCAGCGTAGAGGACAGGGGTGGCTATGGCTACACCTTC
NA	TRBV7-6	NA	TRBJ2-7	CASSLADRSYEQYF	TGTGCCAGCAGCTTAGCAGACAGGTCCTACGAGCAGTACTTC
NA	TRBV7-9	NA	TRBJ2-7	CASSFRDEQYF	TGTGCCAGCAGCTTCCGGGACGAGCAGTACTTC
NA	TRBV18	NA	TRBJ1-1	CASSLQGNTEAFF	TGTGCCAGCTCACTACAGGGGAACACTGAAGCTTTCTTT
NA	TRBV5-5	NA	TRBJ1-3	CASSFEGSSAGNTIYF	TGTGCCAGCAGCTTTGAGGGCAGCTCGGCGGGAAACACCATATATTTT
NA	TRBV6-5	NA	TRBJ2-5	CASTQGYGLRETQYF	TGTGCCAGCACCCAGGGTTACGGCCTCCGAGAGACCCAGTACTTC
NA	TRBV27	NA	TRBJ1-1	CASSFFRNTEAFF	TGTGCCAGCAGTTTTTTTAGGAACACTGAAGCTTTCTTT
TRBD2	TRBV27	NA	TRBJ2-7	CASSRGLAGAYEQYF	TGTGCCAGCAGCCGGGGACTAGCGGGAGCTTACGAGCAGTACTTC
NA	TRBV12-3/TRBV12-4	NA	TRBJ1-1	CASSTKRNTEAFF	TGTGCCAGCAGTACTAAGAGGAACACTGAAGCTTTCTTT
NA	TRBV10-3	NA	TRBJ2-2	CATQGLWDTGELFF	TGTGCCACCCAAGGACTTTGGGACACCGGGGAGCTGTTTTTT
TRBD2	TRBV5-1	NA	TRBJ2-4	CASSTMSGSDIQYF	TGCGCCAGCAGCACCATGAGCGGGAGTGACATTCAGTACTTC
NA	TRBV7-9	NA	TRBJ1-2	CASNPGSGSYGYTF	TGTGCCAGCAACCCGGGTAGTGGGAGCTATGGCTACACCTTC
TRBD1	TRBV19	NA	TRBJ1-5	CASSVRLVGQGSSNQPQHF	TGTGCCAGTAGTGTCCGCCTTGTTGGACAGGGAAGTAGCAATCAGCCCCAGCATTTT
TRBD2	TRBV19	NA	TRBJ2-5	CASSVLAGGQETQYF	TGTGCCAGTAGTGTCCTAGCGGGGGGGCAAGAGACCCAGTACTTC
TRBD1	TRBV19	few	TRBJ1-5	CASGTGGSNQPQHF	TGTGCCAGTGGGACAGGGGGTAGCAATCAGCCCCAGCATTTT
NA	TRBV19	NA	TRBJ1-5	CASRGQTFSGNQPQHF	TGTGCCAGTAGAGGACAGACTTTTAGCGGCAATCAGCCCCAGCATTTT
NA	TRBV5-8	NA	TRBJ2-1	CASSLTWSSYNEQFF	TGTGCCAGCAGCTTGACTTGGAGCTCCTACAATGAGCAGTTCTTC
TRBD1	TRBV6-2/TRBV6-3	NA	TRBJ2-7	CASSYKTGTGTSYEQYF	TGTGCCAGCAGTTACAAAACCGGGACAGGGACTTCCTACGAGCAGTACTTC
NA	TRBV7-2	NA	TRBJ1-5	CASSQGHFNQPQHF	TGTGCCAGCAGCCAAGGACACTTCAATCAGCCCCAGCATTTT
TRBD1	TRBV5-5	NA	TRBJ2-3	CASSADRDRGTDTQYF	TGTGCCAGCAGCGCCGATCGGGACAGGGGCACAGATACGCAGTATTTT
TRBD1	TRBV9	NA	TRBJ1-1	CASSSGQGRSSAFF	TGTGCCAGCAGCTCCGGACAGGGGAGGTCGTCGGCTTTCTTT
TRBD2	TRBV7-2	NA	TRBJ2-1	CASSLTPSGGADWQFF	TGTGCCAGCAGCTTAACCCCTAGCGGGGGGGCAGATTGGCAGTTCTTC